These 29 T cell receptor beta chains share one sample of origin, sequenced in a study of beta chain features in type 1 diabetes. The entirety of the isolated RNA underwent reverse transcription, so expressed TCRB transcripts were sequenced. Method: immunoSEQ multiplex PCR; TCRdb's copy keeps in-frame clones and lacks some. The data show about 140,000 clones, 6.9% seen once. The sequenced sample was central memory CD4+ T cells from blood. The source of these receptors is a woman in her 30s in good health.

This clone was found a few times. The J gene is TRBJ2-7, the V gene TRBV11-2; 10 positions match TRBD2. The CDR3 extends over 14 amino acids. Germline V gives CDR1 SGHAT, CDR2 FQNNGV. V trimming: 5 bases; J trimming: 6 bases; junction bases outside the gene matches: 7. The chain's CDR3 is CASSPQAGGLEQYF. The DNA of the CDR3 is TGTGCCAGCAGCCCCCAAGCGGGAGGGCTCGAGCAGTACTTC. Variable domain in full (rest from reference TRBV11-2 and TRBJ2-7): EAGVAQSPRYKIIEKRQSVAFWCNPISGHATLYWYQQILGQGPKLLIQFQNNGVVDDSQLPKDRFSAERLKGVDSTLKIQPAKLEDSAVYLCASSPQAGGLEQYFGPGTRLTVT.

This clone was found many times. This chain connects TRBV11-2 to TRBJ2-2; D gene unclear. The CDR3 runs 13 residues. Germline CDR1 is SGHAT and CDR2 is FQNNGV. The V end lost 5 bases, the J end lost 3 bases, and 7 bases lay between the germline ends. The CDR3 loop is CASSRFDTGELFF. CDR3 nucleotides: TGTGCCAGCAGCCGGTTCGACACCGGGGAGCTGTTTTTT.

This clone was picked up a small number of times. This rearrangement joins TRBV5-1 to TRBJ2-5, with 9 bases matching TRBD2. V lost 1 base, J lost 6 bases, and 4 bases stayed unmatched. The CDR3 is made up of 14 amino acids. Germline CDR1 SGHRS, CDR2 YFSETQ. The CDR3: CASSLPSGTKTQYF. Here the CDR3 DNA reads TGCGCCAGCAGCTTGCCTAGCGGGACAAAGACCCAGTACTTC.

This clone was detected only a few times. The rearrangement uses TRBV5-6 and TRBJ2-3; unclear D gene. Trimming cost V 0 bases and J 2 bases, with 7 bases left between them. The CDR3 length is 14 residues. The germline V gene has CDR1 SGHDT and CDR2 YYEEEE. The CDR3: CASSLGQVTDTQYF. The DNA of the CDR3 is TGTGCCAGCAGCTTGGGGCAGGTCACAGATACGCAGTATTTT.

The chain links TRBV19 to TRBJ2-6; weak D call: TRBD2 (5 bases). The V gene lost 6 bases and the J gene lost 4 bases, with 19 bases spanning the gap. The CDR3 length is 17 residues. Germline V gene data show CDR1 as LNHDA and CDR2 as SQIVND (reference sequence). The chain's CDR3 is CASREALGLSGANVLTF. In nucleotides, the CDR3 is TGTGCCAGTAGGGAGGCACTCGGGCTCTCCGGGGCCAACGTCCTGACTTTC.

The DNA for the CDR3 is TGTGCCTGGAGCTTCGACAGAAACAATCAGCCCCAGCATTTT. Translating gives CAWSFDRNNQPQHF. The chain joins TRBV30 to TRBJ1-5, with D possibly being TRBD1 (5 bases). The CDR3 length is 14 residues. V was cut by 3 bases and J by 3 bases, with 12 bases left in between. CDR1 GTSNPN and CDR2 SVGIG come from the germline V gene (reference sequence).

The sample holds a few counts of this clone. V gene TRBV21-1 combines with J gene TRBJ1-5; TRBD1 is the table's D call and was not checked against the DNA. TRBV21-1 has pseudogene status. The CDR3 runs to 13 residues. The CDR3 sequence: CASRETAYQPQHF. CDR3 DNA: TGTGCCAGCAGAGAGACAGCTTATCAGCCCCAGCATTTT.

This clone came up many times. The J gene is TRBJ1-2, the V gene TRBV18; the match to TRBD1 covers 7 bases. V lost 1 base and J lost 2; bases outside the gene matches: 10. The CDR3 has 17 amino acids. The germline V gene has CDR1 KGHSH and CDR2 LQKENI. In nucleotides, the CDR3 is TGTGCCAGCTCACCACAGAGACCGGGACAGTTCAACTATGGCTACACCTTC. It yields the protein CASSPQRPGQFNYGYTF.

This clone was seen a handful of times. This CDR3 reads CASSPLGGTGVGGYTF. The DNA for the CDR3 is TGTGCCAGCAGCCCATTGGGGGGGACGGGGGTCGGTGGCTACACCTTC. This rearrangement joins TRBV7-6 to TRBJ1-2, with a weak D call TRBD1 (5 bases). This CDR3 region has 16 residues. CDR1 is SGHVS and CDR2 is FNYEAQ in the germline V gene. The V and J ends lost 5 bases and 7 bases respectively, with 23 bases between them.

This clone was observed a handful of times. The chain links TRBV9 to TRBJ2-1, with D possibly being TRBD2 (5 bases). Trimming removed 6 bases at V and 2 bases at J, with 12 bases between. Germline V gene sequence: CDR1 SGDLS, CDR2 YYNGEE. This CDR3 contains 14 residues. The CDR3 bases are TGTGCCAGCACCCCGAGGGCGGCCTACAATGAGCAGTTCTTC. It codes for CASTPRAAYNEQFF.

The J gene is TRBJ2-5, the V gene TRBV10-3; 13 bases map to TRBD2. This CDR3 has 15 amino acids. The V gene's germline CDR1 is ENHRY and CDR2 SYGVKD. Germline trimming cut 4 bases from V and 5 bases from J; bases unmatched to any gene: 4. The CDR3 coding sequence is TGTGCCATCAGTGGTGGGACTAGCGGGATTGAGACCCAGTACTTC. Its protein is CAISGGTSGIETQYF.

This clone was found a few times. The chain uses TRBV5-5 and TRBJ2-3; a weak D match, TRBD1 (5 bases). Trimming stripped 4 bases from V and 0 bases from J, with 9 bases between. The CDR3 consists of 14 residues. The germline CDR1 and CDR2 sequences are SGHKS and YYEKEE (reference sequence). The CDR3 region is CASSTGVSTDTQYF. CDR3 in DNA: TGTGCCAGCAGCACAGGTGTTAGCACAGATACGCAGTATTTT.

This chain uses TRBV11-2 with TRBJ2-1, with D possibly matching TRBD1 (6 bases). The length of the CDR3 is 14 residues. V was trimmed by 1 base and J by 9 bases, leaving 13 bases between them. Germline V gene data show CDR1 as SGHAT and CDR2 as FQNNGV. CDR3 in DNA: TGTGCCAGCAGCTTAGGCTCCGGGACACTTGAGCAGTTCTTC. Its translation: CASSLGSGTLEQFF.

This rearrangement joins TRBV7-9 to TRBJ1-3; TRBD1 matches 8 bases. Germline V gives CDR1 SEHNR, CDR2 FQNEAQ (reference sequence). V lost 5 bases and J lost 0; bases outside the gene matches: 3. The CDR3 has 15 residues. CDR3 region: CASSRTGSSGNTIYF. Here the CDR3 DNA reads TGTGCCAGCAGCCGGACAGGGAGCTCTGGAAACACCATATATTTT.

The genes are TRBV7-3 and TRBJ1-1; D unresolved. The V end was cut by 0 bases, the J end by 1 base, with 3 bases between. From germline, CDR1 is SGHTA and CDR2 FQGTGA. The CDR3 has 13 amino acids. The CDR3 region has the DNA TGTGCCAGCAGCTTAACCGGGAACACTGAAGCTTTCTTT. Residues: CASSLTGNTEAFF.

The chain recombines TRBV28 with TRBJ2-1; TRBD1 aligns across 8 bases. V lost 7 bases, J lost 8 bases, and 10 bases stayed unmatched. The V gene's germline CDR1 is MDHEN and CDR2 SYDVKM. CDR3 size: 14 residues. Here the CDR3 DNA reads TGTGCCAGCACCACGGGCACAGGGGGGCATGAGCAGTTCTTC. It codes for CASTTGTGGHEQFF.

The rearrangement links TRBV5-1 to TRBJ2-7; D not resolved. This CDR3 region has 14 residues. The ends were cut back, 3 bases at V and 3 bases at J, with 13 bases in the middle. CDR1 is SGHRS and CDR2 is YFSETQ in the germline V gene. The CDR3 region is CASSSVTPLYEQYF. CDR3 in DNA: TGCGCCAGCAGCTCCGTGACACCACTCTACGAGCAGTACTTC.

The chain couples TRBV7-9 to TRBJ2-1; 7 bases line up with TRBD2. Trimming removed 5 bases from V and 6 bases from J; junction bases left unmatched: 10. From germline, CDR1 is SEHNR and CDR2 FQNEAQ (reference sequence). The CDR3 covers 15 residues. The CDR3 loop reads CASSPAGLKLNEQFF. CDR3 bases: TGTGCCAGCAGCCCCGCGGGACTAAAGCTCAATGAGCAGTTCTTC.

This clone has a handful of counts. J is TRBJ1-4 and V is TRBV7-2; D is unclear. The CDR3 length is 14 residues. Germline values: CDR1 SGHTA, CDR2 FQGNSA. V gave up 1 base and J gave up 8 bases, with 11 bases separating them. Written as DNA, the CDR3 is TGTGCCAGCAGCTTAGGAAAGGGAGGAGAAAAACTGTTTTTT. Translating it yields CASSLGKGGEKLFF.

A few counts support this clone. The genes are TRBV5-1 and TRBJ2-6; a weak D match, TRBD2 (5 bases). V lost 0 bases and J 1 base, leaving 14 bases between the germline ends. The CDR3 length is 18 residues. In germline, CDR1 is SGHRS, CDR2 YFSETQ. In DNA form, the CDR3 reads TGCGCCAGCAGCTTGGTAGAGGGAGTGTTGTCTGGGGCCAACGTCCTGACTTTC. Its protein product is CASSLVEGVLSGANVLTF.

The chain uses TRBV11-2 and TRBJ1-2; tentatively, D is TRBD1 (6 bases). Germline assignment: CDR1 SGHAT and CDR2 FQNNGV. The CDR3 runs to 11 residues. Trimming pared 5 bases from V and 8 bases from J, leaving 9 bases between. DNA of the CDR3: TGTGCCAGCAGCCCCGGACAGGGCTACACCTTC. Its translation: CASSPGQGYTF.

This clone has more than one count but fewer than ten. Compared with germline, one end of the junction differs, possibly owing to a read error. V is TRBV5-4 and J is TRBJ1-2; a weak D match, TRBD1 (5 bases). This CDR3 comprises 14 residues. Germline assignment: CDR1 SGHNT and CDR2 YYREEE (reference sequence). CDR3 sequence: CASSQGQTSDGYTF. In nucleotides, the CDR3 is TGCGCCAGCAGCCAAGGACAAACCTCCGACGGCTACACCTTC.

The chain carries TRBV2 and TRBJ1-5; 8 bases align to TRBD1. The germline V gene has CDR1 SNHLY and CDR2 FYNNEI. This CDR3 has 16 amino acids. The V gene end was trimmed by 4 bases and the J gene end by 2 bases; junction bases not matched to a gene: 7. DNA of the CDR3: TGTGCCAGCAGTGGCCAGGGGGCTCGGGGCAATCAGCCCCAGCATTTT. This encodes CASSGQGARGNQPQHF.

As DNA, the CDR3 is TGTGCCAGCAGCTTGTCGGTCTTAGCGGGGTACAATGAGCAGTTCTTC. It translates to CASSLSVLAGYNEQFF. This chain links TRBV5-6 with TRBJ2-1, with TRBD2 matching 8 bases. Germline V CDR1 and CDR2: SGHDT, YYEEEE. V gave up 1 base and J gave up 4 bases; unmatched junction bases: 7. CDR3 length: 16 residues.

This clone was seen a handful of times. J is TRBJ2-1 and V is TRBV11-2, with D unclear. V lost 3 bases and J lost 3, with 15 bases in between. This CDR3 region has 16 residues. Germline V gives CDR1 SGHAT, CDR2 FQNNGV. Here the CDR3 reads CASSFLELNLYNEQFF. The CDR3 DNA sequence: TGTGCCAGCAGCTTCCTGGAGCTAAATCTCTACAATGAGCAGTTCTTC.

This clone was found a few times. The rearrangement links TRBV7-2 to TRBJ2-3, with 9 bases fitting TRBD2. Germline V CDR1 and CDR2: SGHTA, FQGNSA. J lost 1 base, V lost 5 bases, and 1 base had no gene match. CDR3 size: 14 residues. The CDR3 loop is CASSRTSGTDTQYF. For the CDR3, the DNA is TGTGCCAGCAGCCGGACTAGCGGCACAGATACGCAGTATTTT.

The sample holds a few counts of this clone. The chain links TRBV7-2 to TRBJ2-2; D possibly corresponds to TRBD2 (5 bases). Germline V gene sequence: CDR1 SGHTA, CDR2 FQGNSA. The CDR3 length is 17 residues. V was shortened by 2 bases and J by 1 base, with 14 bases between the two germline ends. The CDR3 DNA reads as TGTGCCAGCAGCTTAAGTAGGTCGGGAAGGAACACCGGGGAGCTGTTTTTT. Protein: CASSLSRSGRNTGELFF. The full variable domain, its missing parts supplied by reference TRBV7-2 and TRBJ2-2, is GAGVSQSPSNKVTEKGKDVELRCDPISGHTALYWYRQSLGQGLEFLIYFQGNSAPDKSGLPSDRFSAERTGGSVSTLTIQRTQQEDSAVYLCASSLSRSGRNTGELFFGEGSRLTVL.

This sequence joins TRBV30 and TRBJ2-2; TRBD2 aligns across 10 bases. With V trimmed by 7 bases and J by 2 bases, 4 bases remained unmatched. In germline, CDR1 is GTSNPN, CDR2 SVGIG (reference sequence). The CDR3 contains 14 residues. CDR3: CAYRTSGNTGELFF. The CDR3 nucleotides are TGTGCCTACCGGACTAGCGGAAACACCGGGGAGCTGTTTTTT.

This clone was picked up a small number of times. The chain has TRBV10-3 and TRBJ2-2; D gene uncertain. V was cut by 3 bases and J by 2 bases, with 10 bases left in between. The germline V gene encodes CDR1 ENHRY and CDR2 SYGVKD. The CDR3 runs to 15 residues. The CDR3 DNA sequence: TGTGCCATCAGTGAAGGAGCGCTCAACACCGGGGAGCTGTTTTTT. This gives the protein CAISEGALNTGELFF.